Each of the 27 T cell receptor beta chains below was sequenced from the same sample in a study of immune evolution from preneoplasia to lung adenocarcinoma. Some clones are missing from TCRdb's copy, which holds only in-frame ones; the method was immunoSEQ multiplex PCR. The sample shows just over 4,000 clones, approximately 86% of them seen only once. Specimen: FFPE minimally invasive lung adenocarcinoma tissue. All receptors come from a person aged 70 to 85 with lung adenocarcinoma.

The gene calls are TRBV10-3 and TRBJ2-7; a possible D gene is TRBD2 (7 bases). Trimming shortened V by 9 bases and J by 5 bases, and 17 bases separated the two germline ends. This CDR3 has 13 residues. The germline gives CDR1 ENHRY, CDR2 SYGVKD. CDR3 amino acids: CAMGGRLENEQYF. The CDR3 nucleotides read TGTGCCATGGGGGGGCGCCTTGAGAACGAGCAGTACTTC.

The chain couples TRBV6-1 to TRBJ1-2; TRBD1 aligns across 9 bases. V dropped 8 bases and J dropped 3; count of bases not matched to a gene: 4. In germline, CDR1 is MNHNS, CDR2 SASEGT. This CDR3 region has 13 residues. CDR3: CASGGQGYYGYTF. The CDR3 DNA reads TGTGCCAGCGGGGGACAGGGCTACTATGGCTACACCTTC.

The chain employs TRBV7-2 and TRBJ2-7, with unresolved D. The germline V gene has CDR1 SGHTA and CDR2 FQGNSA. V was trimmed by 4 bases and J by 6 bases, leaving 10 bases between them. The CDR3 consists of 12 residues. CDR3 nucleotide sequence: TGTGCCAGCAGCTACTCAGGACCCGAGCAGTACTTC. As protein: CASSYSGPEQYF.

The gene calls are TRBV28 and TRBJ2-5; TRBD2 is a possible D gene (6 bases). Germline V gives CDR1 MDHEN, CDR2 SYDVKM. Trimming shortened V by 2 bases and J by 5 bases, and 18 bases separated the two germline ends. This CDR3 is 16 amino acids long. DNA of the CDR3: TGTGCCAGCAGTTTAATAGACTGGAGGGTTTCGGAGACCCAGTACTTC. Translation gives CASSLIDWRVSETQYF.

The gene calls are TRBV18 and TRBJ1-2; D gene ambiguous. Germline V gene lookup returns CDR1 KGHSH and CDR2 LQKENI. Trimming stripped 3 bases from V and 9 bases from J, with 11 bases between. This CDR3 comprises 12 residues. CDR3 sequence: CASSPNSGSYTF. CDR3 DNA: TGTGCCAGCTCACCCAATTCGGGGAGCTACACCTTC.

Concerning this clone: At the DNA level, this CDR3 is encoded by other sequences in the same sample as well. The gene calls are TRBV19 and TRBJ1-1, with TRBD1 as a possible D gene (5 bases). Trimming left V 7 bases short and J 6 bases short, with 12 bases between. The CDR3 covers 12 residues. Germline CDR1 is LNHDA and CDR2 is SQIVND (reference sequence). The CDR3, as DNA: TGTGCCAGTAACTTGGGGGTGGCTGAAGCTTTCTTT. Translation: CASNLGVAEAFF. Based on the CDR3 plus reference TRBV19 and TRBJ1-1, the full variable domain is DGGITQSPKYLFRKEGQNVTLSCEQNLNHDAMYWYRQDPGQGLRLIYYSQIVNDFQKGDIAEGYSVSREKKESFPLTVTSAQKNPTAFYLCASNLGVAEAFFGQGTRLTVV.

This clone is a singleton in its sample. The chain joins TRBV27 to TRBJ1-5; D is unresolved. V was shortened by 1 base and J by 9 bases, with 16 bases between the two germline ends. CDR3 length: 15 residues. Germline V gene lookup returns CDR1 MNHEY and CDR2 SMNVEV (reference sequence). The CDR3: CASSLYMGAKGPQHF. The CDR3 DNA reads TGTGCCAGCAGTTTATATATGGGTGCCAAGGGGCCCCAGCATTTT.

This chain connects TRBV7-2 to TRBJ2-3, with D hard to call. Germline V lookup: CDR1 SGHTA, CDR2 FQGNSA. With 5 bases removed from V and 6 bases from J, the gap between germline ends came to 18 bases. CDR3 length equals 15 residues. CDR3 in DNA: TGTGCCAGCAGCCCGACCGGGCGTACATCGGATACGCAGTATTTT. It is translated as CASSPTGRTSDTQYF.

The gene calls are TRBV15 and TRBJ1-6; D remains unclear. Germline CDR1 reads LNHNV; CDR2 reads YYDKDF (reference sequence). The germline V and J ends were trimmed by 8 bases and 8 bases, with 10 bases remaining between them. This CDR3 is 12 amino acids long. DNA for the CDR3: TGTGCCACCGCCCCCGCAGATTCACCCCTCCACTTT. It translates to CATAPADSPLHF. Complete variable domain (other parts from reference TRBV15 and TRBJ1-6): DAMVIQNPRYQVTQFGKPVTLSCSQTLNHNVMYWYQQKSSQAPKLLFHYYDKDFNNEADTPDNFQSRRPNTSFCFLDIRSPGLGDTAMYLCATAPADSPLHFGNGTRLTVT.

The rearrangement joins TRBV30 to TRBJ1-2; 7 bases fit TRBD1. The V segment lost 4 bases and the J segment 7 bases; nucleotides outside the gene matches: 9. This CDR3 has 13 amino acids. Germline values: CDR1 GTSNPN, CDR2 SVGIG (reference sequence). The CDR3 coding sequence is TGTGCCTGGAACCTTAAGGGGGCAGGTGGCTACACCTTC. This sequence encodes CAWNLKGAGGYTF.

This clone was seen a single time. The chain recombines TRBV30 with TRBJ1-2; D is unclear. Germline V gives CDR1 GTSNPN, CDR2 SVGIG (reference sequence). The CDR3 loop spans 12 amino acids. Trimming took 3 bases from V and 5 from J, leaving 10 bases between them. CDR3 bases: TGTGCCTGGAGCCCAATGGGATATGGCTACACCTTC. It is translated as CAWSPMGYGYTF.

CDR3 nucleotide sequence: TGTGCCAGCAGCCCGGACAGGGGGCGCTTTACTGAAGCTTTCTTT. It yields the protein CASSPDRGRFTEAFF. V is TRBV7-3 and J is TRBJ1-1, with 11 positions matching TRBD1. CDR3 length equals 15 residues. Trimming at V came to 5 bases and at J to 5 bases, leaving 7 bases not matched to a gene. Germline V lookup: CDR1 SGHTA, CDR2 FQGTGA.

The chain has TRBV5-8 and TRBJ2-7; TRBD1 might be the D (6 bases). The V gene's germline CDR1 is SGHTS and CDR2 YDEGEE. V lost 1 base to trimming and J lost 6 bases, with 11 bases between them. This CDR3 region has 13 residues. The CDR3 protein is CASSLTGLSEQYF. The CDR3 coding sequence is TGTGCCAGCAGCTTGACAGGGTTGAGCGAGCAGTACTTC.

The gene calls are TRBV6-5 and TRBJ2-7; 7 bases agree with TRBD1. Trimming cost V 0 bases and J 6 bases; bases outside gene matches: 5. From germline, CDR1 is MNHEY and CDR2 SVGAGI. CDR3 size: 14 residues. The CDR3 reads CASSYSDRAREQYF. In DNA form, the CDR3 reads TGTGCCAGCAGTTACTCTGACAGGGCGCGCGAGCAGTACTTC.

V and J are TRBV19 and TRBJ1-6; no clear D. The CDR3 length is 13 residues. CDR1 is LNHDA, CDR2 SQIVND, per germline (reference sequence). The V end was cut by 7 bases, the J end by 7 bases, with 11 bases between. This chain's CDR3 is CASTGRTNSPLHF. CDR3 nucleotide sequence: TGTGCCAGTACGGGAAGGACGAATTCACCCCTCCACTTT.

The chain joins TRBV6-1 to TRBJ1-2; D gene ambiguous. Per the germline V gene, CDR1 is MNHNS and CDR2 is SASEGT. V lost 3 bases and J 4 bases, leaving 6 bases between the germline ends. The CDR3 runs to 12 residues. CDR3 amino acids: CASSDRVYGYTF. The CDR3 bases are TGTGCCAGCAGTGACAGAGTCTATGGCTACACCTTC.

V is TRBV6-1 and J is TRBJ1-3; possibly TRBD1 for D (5 bases). This CDR3 has 16 amino acids. Germline V lookup: CDR1 MNHNS, CDR2 SASEGT. Trimming left V 3 bases short and J 4 bases short, with 16 bases between. The CDR3, as DNA: TGTGCCAGCAGTGACGCCTTCGGAGGGGAAGGAAACACCATATATTTT. This translates into CASSDAFGGEGNTIYF.

The chain employs TRBV4-1 and TRBJ2-7, with TRBD1 identical over 8 bases. There are 15 residues in the CDR3. J was trimmed by 3 bases and V by 4 bases; bases with no gene match: 8. Germline CDR1 MGHRA, CDR2 YSYEKL. The CDR3 sequence is CASSLGSTGGYEQYF. The CDR3 DNA reads TGCGCCAGCAGCCTCGGTTCTACAGGGGGCTACGAGCAGTACTTC.

This clone was recorded only once. V usage is TRBV5-3 and J usage is TRBJ2-7; D possibly corresponds to TRBD1 (6 bases). TRBV5-3 is given ORF status, its function remaining uncertain. CDR3 length: 14 residues. The germline V and J ends were trimmed by 5 bases and 0 bases, with 12 bases remaining between them. The CDR3 reads CARRFGQSSYEQYF. CDR3 nucleotides: TGTGCCAGAAGGTTTGGACAGAGCTCCTACGAGCAGTACTTC.

This chain joins TRBV10-3 and TRBJ2-2; weak D call: TRBD1 (6 bases). CDR3 length: 15 residues. V lost 1 base, J lost 7 bases, and 13 bases lay in between. CDR1 is ENHRY, CDR2 SYGVKD, per germline. Here the CDR3 reads CAISEWTAGGGELFF. Written as DNA, the CDR3 is TGTGCCATCAGTGAGTGGACAGCTGGGGGCGGGGAGCTGTTTTTT.

This clone was recorded only once. CDR3 residues: CASSADSGRAEQYF. CDR3 DNA sequence: TGCGCCAGCAGTGCTGACTCGGGGCGGGCCGAGCAGTACTTC. V is TRBV10-1 and J is TRBJ2-7; D assignment may be TRBD1 or TRBD2 (5 bases each). The CDR3 has 14 residues. Trimming left V 4 bases short and J 6 bases short, with 16 bases between. Germline V gene data show CDR1 as WNHNN and CDR2 as SYGVQD (reference sequence).

This sequence joins TRBV28 and TRBJ1-2, with D possibly TRBD1 on 5 matching bases. The CDR3 has 13 amino acids. V lost 4 bases, J lost 2 bases, and 8 bases lay in between. Germline V gives CDR1 MDHEN, CDR2 SYDVKM. DNA of the CDR3: TGTGCCAGCAGTTCCCAGGGAAACTATGGCTACACCTTC. The encoded protein is CASSSQGNYGYTF.

A few counts support this clone. The V gene is TRBV5-1, the J gene TRBJ2-5; the D is unclear. The germline CDR1 and CDR2 sequences are SGHRS and YFSETQ. Deletions cut 3 bases from V and 2 bases from J, with 2 bases between. The CDR3 extends over 11 amino acids. CDR3 residues: CASSSQETQYF. CDR3 in DNA: TGCGCCAGCAGCTCGCAAGAGACCCAGTACTTC.

The chain joins TRBV4-2 to TRBJ1-6; 7 bases are shared with TRBD1. V lost 3 bases and J lost 5; bases outside the gene matches: 4. Germline lookup yields CDR1 LGHNA and CDR2 YNFKEQ. This CDR3 is 15 amino acids long. The CDR3 spells CASSQDTGDNSPLHF. As DNA, the CDR3 is TGTGCCAGCAGCCAGGATACAGGGGATAATTCACCCCTCCACTTT.

The rearrangement uses TRBV6-6 and TRBJ2-3; no clear D gene. The ends were cut back, 7 bases at V and 2 bases at J, with 10 bases in the middle. The length of the CDR3 is 13 residues. CDR1 is MNHNY, CDR2 SVGAGI, per germline (reference sequence). CDR3 DNA sequence: TGTGCCAGCACGGGCGCAAACACAGATACGCAGTATTTT. Amino acid sequence: CASTGANTDTQYF.

The table lists this clone with a count of one. The chain is built from TRBV19 and TRBJ2-5; the D is unclear. The ends were cut back, 2 bases at V and 5 bases at J, with 12 bases in the middle. Germline assignment: CDR1 LNHDA and CDR2 SQIVND (reference sequence). This CDR3 has 14 residues. The CDR3, as DNA: TGTGCCAGTAGTATATCGTGGGATTCGGAGACCCAGTACTTC. Residues: CASSISWDSETQYF.

The V and J genes are TRBV5-1 and TRBJ2-1; the D gene is possibly TRBD1 (5 bases). Per the germline V gene, CDR1 is SGHRS and CDR2 is YFSETQ. Trimming removed 5 bases from V and 2 bases from J, with 8 bases in between. The CDR3 contains 13 residues. The CDR3 protein is CASRRGTYNEQFF. The CDR3 DNA reads TGCGCCAGCAGAAGGGGTACCTACAATGAGCAGTTCTTC.